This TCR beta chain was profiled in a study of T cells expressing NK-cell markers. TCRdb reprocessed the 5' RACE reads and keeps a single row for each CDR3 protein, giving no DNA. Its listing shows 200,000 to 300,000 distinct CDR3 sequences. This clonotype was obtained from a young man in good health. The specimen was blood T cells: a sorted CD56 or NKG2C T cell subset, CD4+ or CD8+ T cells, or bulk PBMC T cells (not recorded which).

The CDR3 spells CASSLRGQGSEQYF. This chain uses TRBV12-3 or TRBV12-4 with TRBJ2-7; the TRBD1 assignment by TCRdb is unverifiable without DNA. The CDR3 loop spans 14 amino acids.